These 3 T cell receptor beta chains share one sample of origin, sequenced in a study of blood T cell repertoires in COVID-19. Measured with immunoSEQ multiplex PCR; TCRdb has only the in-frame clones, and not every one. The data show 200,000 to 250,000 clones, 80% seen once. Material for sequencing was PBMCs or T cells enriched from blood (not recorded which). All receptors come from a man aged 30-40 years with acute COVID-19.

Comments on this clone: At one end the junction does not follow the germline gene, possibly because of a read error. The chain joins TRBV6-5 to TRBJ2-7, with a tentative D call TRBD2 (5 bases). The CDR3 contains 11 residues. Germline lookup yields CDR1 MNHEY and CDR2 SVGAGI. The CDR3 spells CRTSQAYEQYF. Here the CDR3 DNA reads TGCCGGACTTCCCAAGCCTACGAGCAGTACTTC.

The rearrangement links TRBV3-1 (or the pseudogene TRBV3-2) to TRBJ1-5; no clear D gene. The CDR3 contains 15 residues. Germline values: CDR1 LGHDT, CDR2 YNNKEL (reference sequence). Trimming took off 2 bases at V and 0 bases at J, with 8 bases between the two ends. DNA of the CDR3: TGTGCCAGCAGCCAAAATCGGGGTAGCAATCAGCCCCAGCATTTT. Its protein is CASSQNRGSNQPQHF.

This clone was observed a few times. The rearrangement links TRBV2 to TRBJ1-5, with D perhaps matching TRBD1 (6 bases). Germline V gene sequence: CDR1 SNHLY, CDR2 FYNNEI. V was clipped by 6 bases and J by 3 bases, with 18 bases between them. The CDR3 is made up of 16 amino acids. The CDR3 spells CASRERQANFNQPQHF. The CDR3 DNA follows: TGTGCCAGCAGGGAGAGACAGGCAAACTTCAATCAGCCCCAGCATTTT.